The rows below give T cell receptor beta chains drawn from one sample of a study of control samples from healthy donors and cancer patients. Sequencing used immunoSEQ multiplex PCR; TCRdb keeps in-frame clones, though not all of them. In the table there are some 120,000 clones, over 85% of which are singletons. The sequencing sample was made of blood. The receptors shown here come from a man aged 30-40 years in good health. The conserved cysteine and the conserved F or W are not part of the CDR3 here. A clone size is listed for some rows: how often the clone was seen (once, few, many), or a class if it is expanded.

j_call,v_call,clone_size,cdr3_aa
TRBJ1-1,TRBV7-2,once,ASSFGTAEAF
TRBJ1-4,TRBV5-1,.,ASSLAPPGIPGEKLF
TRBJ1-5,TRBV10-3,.,AISETDYQPQH
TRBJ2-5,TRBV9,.,ASNLAGGQETQY
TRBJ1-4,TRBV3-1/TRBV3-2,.,ASSQDATNEKLF
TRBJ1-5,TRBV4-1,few,ASSSGGLRNQPQH
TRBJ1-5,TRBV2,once,ASSGTGSRQPQH
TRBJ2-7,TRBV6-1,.,ASSELDRGGYEQY
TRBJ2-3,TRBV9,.,ASSVEAGGPGDTQY
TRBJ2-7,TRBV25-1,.,ASSGRSRYEQY
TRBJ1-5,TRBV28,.,AIQRDYSNQPQH
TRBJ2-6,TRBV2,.,ASRALSSGANVLT
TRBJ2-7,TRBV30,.,AQSRGNYEQY
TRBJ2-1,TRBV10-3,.,AISGQTSSYNEQF
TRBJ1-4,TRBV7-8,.,ASSLWGAVNEKLF
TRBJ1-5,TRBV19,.,ASSAPHSFTHQPQH
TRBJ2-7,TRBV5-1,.,ASRMDRVHEQY
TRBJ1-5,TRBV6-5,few,ASGPYEGPNQPQH
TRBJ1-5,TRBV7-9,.,ASSLEPAQPQH
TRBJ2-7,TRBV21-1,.,ASSKRNSYEQY
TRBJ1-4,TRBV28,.,ASSLQGEKLF
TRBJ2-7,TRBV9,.,ASSVDGAGLGEQY
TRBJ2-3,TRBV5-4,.,ASSPGTGGPTDTQY
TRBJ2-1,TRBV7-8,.,ASSRHRRLAGYEQF
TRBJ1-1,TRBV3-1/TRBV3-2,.,ASSRVEGAEAF
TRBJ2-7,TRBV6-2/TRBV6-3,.,ASSTEVPYEQY
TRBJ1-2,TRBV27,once,ASSTDPTEERGYT
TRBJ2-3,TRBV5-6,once,ASSLVGTGSYTQY
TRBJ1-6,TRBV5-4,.,ASSHHGTGFNSPLH
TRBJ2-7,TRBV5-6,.,ASSSAPVYEQY
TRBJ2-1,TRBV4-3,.,ASSQDTSSYNEQF
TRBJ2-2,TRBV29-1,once,SVVEGTNTGELF
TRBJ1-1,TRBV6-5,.,ASSLGGLGGNTEAF
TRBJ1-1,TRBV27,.,ASSSQGPDEAF
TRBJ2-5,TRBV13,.,ASSLLRPGGRETQY
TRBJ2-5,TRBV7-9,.,AAERGGRETQY
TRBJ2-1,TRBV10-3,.,AISLSGTSGRYNEQF
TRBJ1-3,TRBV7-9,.,ASSTLGRTSSGNTIY
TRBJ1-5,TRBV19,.,ASSRDRGGQPQH
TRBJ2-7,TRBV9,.,ASTPGGTITYEQY
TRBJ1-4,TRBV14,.,ASSQDVSGRWDEKLF
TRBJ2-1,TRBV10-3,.,AISQPTGVDEQF
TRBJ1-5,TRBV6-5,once,ASSYSMGVNQPQH
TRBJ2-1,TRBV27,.,ASSLGLAGGLSSYNEQF
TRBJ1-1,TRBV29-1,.,SVVHSMNTEAF
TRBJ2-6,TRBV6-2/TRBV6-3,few,ASSHDRAGANVLT
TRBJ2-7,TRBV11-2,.,ASSLAGYEQY
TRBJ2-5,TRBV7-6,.,ASSLRGGLGETQY
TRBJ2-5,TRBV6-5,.,ASSYPGLETQY
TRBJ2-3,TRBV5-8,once,ASSLRSGGGDTQY
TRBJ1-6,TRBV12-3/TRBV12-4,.,ASRSELTLH
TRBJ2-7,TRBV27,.,ASGLLAGGFYEQY
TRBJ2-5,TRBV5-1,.,ASRAGFAETQY
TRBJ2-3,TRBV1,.,TSSQSWLREATDTQY
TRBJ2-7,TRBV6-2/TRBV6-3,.,ASSLSPGQGSYEQY